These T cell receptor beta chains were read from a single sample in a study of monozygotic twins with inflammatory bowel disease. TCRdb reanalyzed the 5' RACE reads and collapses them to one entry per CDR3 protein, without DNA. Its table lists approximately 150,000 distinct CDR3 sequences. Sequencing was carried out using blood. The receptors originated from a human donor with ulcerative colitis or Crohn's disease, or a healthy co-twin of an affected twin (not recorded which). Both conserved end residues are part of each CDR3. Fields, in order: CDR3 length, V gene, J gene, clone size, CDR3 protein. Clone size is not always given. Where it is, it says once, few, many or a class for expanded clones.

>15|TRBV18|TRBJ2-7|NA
CASSPEDRLTYEQYF
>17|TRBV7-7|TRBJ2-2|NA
CASSLRLAGGQTGELFF
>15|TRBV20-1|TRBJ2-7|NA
CSARENRTILHEQYF
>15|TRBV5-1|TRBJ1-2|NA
CASSLGGQGNYGYTF
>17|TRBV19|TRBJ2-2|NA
CASSIVGAGGLTGELFF
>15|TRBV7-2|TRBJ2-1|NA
CASSLTSGAYNEQFF
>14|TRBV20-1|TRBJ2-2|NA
CSATGPGAVGELFF
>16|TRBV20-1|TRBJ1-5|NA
CSARRPGQGANQPQHF
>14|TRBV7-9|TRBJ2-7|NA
CASSSLARGYEQYF
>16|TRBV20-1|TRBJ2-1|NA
CSARDFSGREENEQFF
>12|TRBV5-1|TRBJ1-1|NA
CASSLVEGTQKF
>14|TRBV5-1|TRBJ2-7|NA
CASSLDGQAYEQYF
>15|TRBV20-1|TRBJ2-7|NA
CSARETSGGSYEQYF
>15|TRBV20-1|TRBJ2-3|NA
CSAREGSGGTDTQYF
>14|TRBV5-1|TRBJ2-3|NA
CASTLGQATNTQYF
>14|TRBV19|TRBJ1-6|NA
CASTSGDLGSPLHF
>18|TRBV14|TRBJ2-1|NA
CASSRQVVGLATHNEQFF
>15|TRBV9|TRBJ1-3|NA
CASSVVSDSGNTIYF
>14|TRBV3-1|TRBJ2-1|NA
CASSQAGGRSEQFF
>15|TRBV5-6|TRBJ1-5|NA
CASSGRTGGNQPQHF
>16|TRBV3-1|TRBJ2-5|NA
CASSSPTSGGQETQYF
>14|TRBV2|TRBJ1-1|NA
CASVVGAVNTEAFF
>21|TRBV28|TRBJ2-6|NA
CASSLWGRETGLHSGANVLTF
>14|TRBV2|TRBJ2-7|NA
CASMNRWNSYEQYF
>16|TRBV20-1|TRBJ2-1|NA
CSARRTGGFPYNEQFF
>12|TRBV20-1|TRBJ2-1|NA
CSARSGRGEQFF
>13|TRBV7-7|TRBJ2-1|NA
CASSLSPRGEQFF
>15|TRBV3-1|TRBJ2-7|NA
CASSQDLREGYEQYF
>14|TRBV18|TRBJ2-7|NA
CASSPNPDSLEQYF
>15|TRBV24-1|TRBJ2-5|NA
CATSDLMWVKETQYF
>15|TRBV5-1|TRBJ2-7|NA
CASSPLAGWSYEQYF
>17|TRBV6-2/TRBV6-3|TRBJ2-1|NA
CASIPGPGLTSGNEQFF
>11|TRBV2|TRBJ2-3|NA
CASSELDTQYF
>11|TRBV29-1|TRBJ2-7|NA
CSVEGGYEQYF
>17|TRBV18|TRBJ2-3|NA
CASLPSGRVHSTDTQYF
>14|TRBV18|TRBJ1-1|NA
CASSPNDRAPEAFF
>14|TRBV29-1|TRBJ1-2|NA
CSVELPHFPYGYTF
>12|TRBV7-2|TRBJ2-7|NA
CASSLYGGEQYF
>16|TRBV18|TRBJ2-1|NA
CASSLLGGARYNEQFF
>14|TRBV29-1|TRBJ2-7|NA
CSVGGLGPSYEQYF
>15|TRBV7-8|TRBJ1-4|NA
CASSSRIATNEKLFF
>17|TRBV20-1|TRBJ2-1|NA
CSARDIAGPSSYNEQFF
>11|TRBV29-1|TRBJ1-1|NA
CSVERGPEAFF
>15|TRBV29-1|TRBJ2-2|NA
CSVGDRAVNTGELFF
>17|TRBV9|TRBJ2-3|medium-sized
CASSVEGSAAPGDTQYF
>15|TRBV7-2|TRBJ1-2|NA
CASSPIDSTNYGYTF